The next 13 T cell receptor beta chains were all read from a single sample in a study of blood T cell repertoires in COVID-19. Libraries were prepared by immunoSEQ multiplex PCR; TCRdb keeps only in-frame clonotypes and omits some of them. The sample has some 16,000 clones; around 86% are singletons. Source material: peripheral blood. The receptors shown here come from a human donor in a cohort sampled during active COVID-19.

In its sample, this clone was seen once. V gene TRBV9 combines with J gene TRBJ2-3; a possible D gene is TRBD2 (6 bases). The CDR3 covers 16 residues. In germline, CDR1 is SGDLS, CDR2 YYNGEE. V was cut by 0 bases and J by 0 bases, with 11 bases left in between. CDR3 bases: TGTGCCAGCAGCGTAGTGGGCGGGGTTAGCACAGATACGCAGTATTTT. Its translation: CASSVVGGVSTDTQYF.

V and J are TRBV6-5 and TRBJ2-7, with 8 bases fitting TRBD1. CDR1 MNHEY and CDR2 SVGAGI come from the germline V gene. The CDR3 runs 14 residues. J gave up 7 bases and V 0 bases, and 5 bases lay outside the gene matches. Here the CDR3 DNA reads TGTGCCAGCAGTTACTCGGGACAGGCTCGAGAGCAGTACTTC. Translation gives CASSYSGQAREQYF.

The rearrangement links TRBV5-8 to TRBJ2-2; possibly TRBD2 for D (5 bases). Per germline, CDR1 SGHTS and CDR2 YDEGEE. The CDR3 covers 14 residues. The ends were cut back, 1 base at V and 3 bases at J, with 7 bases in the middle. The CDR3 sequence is CASSLRLYTGELFF. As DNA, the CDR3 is TGTGCCAGCAGCTTGAGACTATACACCGGGGAGCTGTTTTTT. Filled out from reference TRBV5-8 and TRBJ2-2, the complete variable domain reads EAGVTQSPTHLIKTRGQQATLRCSPISGHTSVYWYQQALGLGLQFLLWYDEGEERNRGNFPPRFSGRQFPNYSSELNVNALELEDSALYLCASSLRLYTGELFFGEGSRLTVL.

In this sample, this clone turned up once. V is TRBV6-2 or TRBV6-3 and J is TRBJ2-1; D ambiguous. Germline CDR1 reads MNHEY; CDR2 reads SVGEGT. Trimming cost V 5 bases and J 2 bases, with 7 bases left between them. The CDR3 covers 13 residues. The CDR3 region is CASSNRAYNEQFF. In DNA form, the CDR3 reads TGTGCCAGCAGTAACCGGGCCTACAATGAGCAGTTCTTC.

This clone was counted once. CDR3 DNA sequence: TGCGCCAGCAGTGAGGCCACCCTATTGGGGCCCAATGAGCAGTTCTTC. It codes for CASSEATLLGPNEQFF. V is TRBV10-1 and J is TRBJ2-1, with a weak D call TRBD1 (5 bases). V lost 2 bases to trimming and J lost 6 bases, with 17 bases between them. This CDR3 region has 16 residues. CDR1 is WNHNN, CDR2 SYGVQD, per germline (reference sequence).

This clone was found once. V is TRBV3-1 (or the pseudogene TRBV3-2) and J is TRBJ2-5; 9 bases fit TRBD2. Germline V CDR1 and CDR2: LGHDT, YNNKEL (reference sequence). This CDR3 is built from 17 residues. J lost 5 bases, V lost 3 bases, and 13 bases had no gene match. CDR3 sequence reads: CASSQRAGGPRGETQYF. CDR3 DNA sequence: TGTGCCAGCAGCCAGCGGGCGGGGGGGCCGCGCGGCGAGACCCAGTACTTC.

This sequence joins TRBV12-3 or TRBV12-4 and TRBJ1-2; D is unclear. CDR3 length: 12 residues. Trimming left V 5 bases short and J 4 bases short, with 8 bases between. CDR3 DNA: TGTGCCAGCAGTCCCGTTCCCTATGGCTACACCTTC. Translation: CASSPVPYGYTF.

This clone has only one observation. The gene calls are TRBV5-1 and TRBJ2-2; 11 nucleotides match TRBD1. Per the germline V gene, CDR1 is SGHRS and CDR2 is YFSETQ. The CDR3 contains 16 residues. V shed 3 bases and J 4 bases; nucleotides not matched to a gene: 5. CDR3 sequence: CASSSTGQGVTGELFF. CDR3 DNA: TGCGCCAGCAGCTCTACGGGACAGGGGGTCACCGGGGAGCTGTTTTTT.

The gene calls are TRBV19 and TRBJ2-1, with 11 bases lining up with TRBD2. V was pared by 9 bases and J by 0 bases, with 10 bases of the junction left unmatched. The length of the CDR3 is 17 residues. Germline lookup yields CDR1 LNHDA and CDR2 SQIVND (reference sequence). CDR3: CASRSTSGALSYNEQFF. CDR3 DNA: TGTGCCAGCCGTTCGACTAGCGGGGCCCTCTCCTACAATGAGCAGTTCTTC. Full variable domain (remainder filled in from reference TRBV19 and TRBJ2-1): DGGITQSPKYLFRKEGQNVTLSCEQNLNHDAMYWYRQDPGQGLRLIYYSQIVNDFQKGDIAEGYSVSREKKESFPLTVTSAQKNPTAFYLCASRSTSGALSYNEQFFGPGTRLTVL.

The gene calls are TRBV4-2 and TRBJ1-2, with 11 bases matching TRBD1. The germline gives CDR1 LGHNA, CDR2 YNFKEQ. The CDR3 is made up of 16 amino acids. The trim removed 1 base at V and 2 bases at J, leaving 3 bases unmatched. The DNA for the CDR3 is TGTGCCAGCAGCCAAGGGCGGACAGGGGGCAACTATGGCTACACCTTC. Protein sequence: CASSQGRTGGNYGYTF.

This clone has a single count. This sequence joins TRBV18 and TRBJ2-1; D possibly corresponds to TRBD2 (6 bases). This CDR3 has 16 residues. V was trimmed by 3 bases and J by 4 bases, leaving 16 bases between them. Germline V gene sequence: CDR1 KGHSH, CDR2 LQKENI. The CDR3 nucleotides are TGTGCCAGCTCACCCGGGGCGGGACTTTCATACAATGAGCAGTTCTTC. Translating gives CASSPGAGLSYNEQFF.

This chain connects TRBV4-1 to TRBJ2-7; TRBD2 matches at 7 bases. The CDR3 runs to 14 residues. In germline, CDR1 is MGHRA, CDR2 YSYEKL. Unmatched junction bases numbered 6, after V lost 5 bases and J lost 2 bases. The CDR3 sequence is CASSLGGETYEQYF. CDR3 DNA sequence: TGCGCCAGCAGCTTGGGGGGGGAAACCTACGAGCAGTACTTC.

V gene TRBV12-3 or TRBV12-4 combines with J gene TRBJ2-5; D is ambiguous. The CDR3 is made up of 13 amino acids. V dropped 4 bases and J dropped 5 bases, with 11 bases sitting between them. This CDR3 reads CASSSGPSETQYF. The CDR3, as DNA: TGTGCCAGCAGTTCGGGTCCATCTGAGACCCAGTACTTC.